The 23 T cell receptor beta chains given below trace back to one sample, sequenced in a study of beta chain features in type 1 diabetes. As every portion of the isolated RNA was reverse transcribed, the sequencing read expressed TCRB transcripts. TCRdb keeps only in-frame clones here, not all; method: immunoSEQ multiplex PCR. The profile shows roughly 300,000 clones, less than 15% of them singletons. Sequenced input: central memory CD4+ T cells from blood. Source of these receptors: a man younger than 45 in good health.

This rearrangement joins TRBV11-3 to TRBJ2-3, with D unclear. Trimming stripped 5 bases from V and 2 bases from J, with 14 bases between. This CDR3 spans 15 amino acids. Germline CDR1 SGHNT, CDR2 YENEEA. The CDR3 loop is CASSQLWGPTDTQYF. CDR3 bases: TGTGCCAGCAGCCAGCTCTGGGGTCCCACAGATACGCAGTATTTT.

Regarding this clone: The same CDR3 can be traced to other DNA sequences in this sample. V is TRBV19 and J is TRBJ2-1; D is unresolved. From germline, CDR1 is LNHDA and CDR2 SQIVND (reference sequence). The CDR3 has 13 amino acids. With 2 bases removed from V and 9 bases from J, the gap between germline ends came to 11 bases. CDR3 loop: CASSIPRTLEQFF. The CDR3, as DNA: TGTGCCAGTAGTATACCCCGTACACTTGAGCAGTTCTTC.

This clone was detected a few times. V is TRBV2 and J is TRBJ2-1; D call uncertain. V lost 5 bases and J lost 1, with 12 bases in between. Germline CDR1 SNHLY, CDR2 FYNNEI. This CDR3 region has 15 residues. Here the CDR3 DNA reads TGTGCCAGCAGTCCCCGACAAAAATCCTACAATGAGCAGTTCTTC. This encodes CASSPRQKSYNEQFF.

The chain combines TRBV4-1 with TRBJ2-1; D is possibly TRBD1 (7 bases). The CDR3 totals 16 residues. V was clipped by 4 bases and J by 2 bases, with 15 bases between them. CDR1 MGHRA and CDR2 YSYEKL come from the germline V gene. CDR3 nucleotides: TGCGCCAGCAGCCTGCCAGGGGGGTCCACCTACAATGAGCAGTTCTTC. Protein sequence: CASSLPGGSTYNEQFF.

The J gene is TRBJ2-1, the V gene TRBV20-1; 8 bases are shared with TRBD1. Germline V gene lookup returns CDR1 DFQATT and CDR2 SNEGSKA (reference sequence). The CDR3 totals 11 residues. The ends lost 6 bases at V and 9 bases at J; junction bases unmatched: 4. The CDR3 nucleotides read TGCAGTGCGACAGACAGGGGTGAGCAGTTCTTC. Translating gives CSATDRGEQFF.

The gene calls are TRBV2 and TRBJ2-7; TRBD2 agrees at 8 bases. Trimming cost V 10 bases and J 3 bases; bases outside gene matches: 5. From germline, CDR1 is SNHLY and CDR2 FYNNEI. The CDR3 sequence is 12 residues long. CDR3 in amino acids: CATSRGVYEQYF. CDR3 nucleotides: TGTGCCACTTCGCGGGGGGTCTACGAGCAGTACTTC.

The J gene is TRBJ1-1, the V gene TRBV19; TRBD1 might be the D (6 bases). The CDR3 is 15 amino acids. V lost 1 base and J lost 4, with 13 bases in between. Germline V gene sequence: CDR1 LNHDA, CDR2 SQIVND (reference sequence). Here the CDR3 DNA reads TGTGCCAGTAGTATAGTTGGAGGGGGGGGCACTGAAGCTTTCTTT. Protein product: CASSIVGGGGTEAFF. Looking up the rest from reference TRBV19 and TRBJ1-1 gives the full variable domain: DGGITQSPKYLFRKEGQNVTLSCEQNLNHDAMYWYRQDPGQGLRLIYYSQIVNDFQKGDIAEGYSVSREKKESFPLTVTSAQKNPTAFYLCASSIVGGGGTEAFFGQGTRLTVV.

The sample holds a few counts of this clone. Other nucleotide sequences in the sample specify the same CDR3. The chain uses TRBV29-1 and TRBJ1-2, with TRBD1 matching over 10 bases. The CDR3 is made up of 11 amino acids. CDR1 and CDR2 (germline): SQVTM, ANQGSEA. The junction had 0 bases not matched to a gene; V was cut back by 4 bases and J by 7 bases. The CDR3 DNA is TGCAGCGTTGGGGACAGGGGTGGCTACACCTTC. Its translation is CSVGDRGGYTF.

This clone is a singleton in its sample. The J gene is TRBJ2-5, the V gene TRBV19, with D uncertain. Germline CDR1 is LNHDA and CDR2 is SQIVND (reference sequence). The CDR3 is 12 residues long. The germline V and J ends were trimmed by 2 bases and 9 bases, with 10 bases remaining between them. CDR3 protein: CASSILGRAQYF. The CDR3 DNA sequence: TGTGCCAGTAGTATACTAGGTCGGGCCCAGTACTTC.

This clone was seen only a few times. The rearrangement joins TRBV6-1 to TRBJ2-7, with D uncertain. V was shortened by 9 bases and J by 1 base, with 13 bases between the two germline ends. Germline-derived CDR1 and CDR2 are MNHNS and SASEGT. This CDR3 is built from 13 residues. This CDR3 reads CARQENLSYEQYV. The CDR3 DNA follows: TGTGCCAGGCAGGAAAACCTTTCCTACGAGCAGTACGTC.

V gene TRBV10-3 combines with J gene TRBJ2-5, with 9 bases aligning to TRBD2. V shed 10 bases, J shed 5 bases, and the junction held 17 bases outside the gene matches. The CDR3 covers 16 residues. Germline-derived CDR1 and CDR2 are ENHRY and SYGVKD. DNA of the CDR3: TGTGCCAGCACCAAACGGGGTAGCGGGAGTCGCGAGACCCAGTACTTC. It translates to CASTKRGSGSRETQYF.

As DNA, the CDR3 is TGTGCCAGCTCACCAAAGCAGGCAGAGGCAGCTTTCTTT. This encodes CASSPKQAEAAFF. The chain carries TRBV18 and TRBJ1-1; D gene unclear. CDR1 is KGHSH, CDR2 LQKENI, per germline. V lost 2 bases and J 10 bases, leaving 14 bases between the germline ends. This CDR3 region has 13 residues. The full variable domain, with the rest looked up from reference TRBV18 and TRBJ1-1, is NAGVMQNPRHLVRRRGQEARLRCSPMKGHSHVYWYRQLPEEGLKFMVYLQKENIIDESGMPKERFSAEFPKEGPSILRIQQVVRGDSAAYFCASSPKQAEAAFFGQGTRLTVV.

This clone has more than one count but fewer than ten. As DNA, the CDR3 is TGTGCCAGCAGCGACTCCCTCTGGGGCGAGACCCAGTACTTC. This translates into CASSDSLWGETQYF. V is TRBV9 and J is TRBJ2-5; perhaps TRBD1 as D (5 bases). Trimming left V 3 bases short and J 5 bases short, with 14 bases between. This CDR3 contains 14 residues. Germline CDR1 and CDR2: SGDLS and YYNGEE.

This clone was found a few times. The J gene is TRBJ2-7, the V gene TRBV2; D is ambiguous. Trimming cost V 7 bases and J 4 bases, with 14 bases left between them. This CDR3 is built from 13 residues. The V gene's germline CDR1 is SNHLY and CDR2 FYNNEI. CDR3: CASTRPLKYEQYF. The DNA for the CDR3 is TGTGCCAGCACCAGACCCTTGAAATACGAGCAGTACTTC.

This clone was observed a few times. The chain has TRBV5-6 and TRBJ2-2; D not resolved. The CDR3 loop spans 13 amino acids. CDR1 is SGHDT and CDR2 is YYEEEE in the germline V gene. V dropped 4 bases and J dropped 7 bases, with 11 bases sitting between them. This CDR3 reads CASSADGYGELFF. The CDR3 DNA follows: TGTGCCAGCAGCGCCGATGGGTACGGGGAGCTGTTTTTT.

The gene calls are TRBV30 and TRBJ2-3; D may be TRBD2 (6 bases). The V and J ends lost 5 bases and 4 bases respectively, with 10 bases between them. This CDR3 region has 12 residues. The germline gives CDR1 GTSNPN, CDR2 SVGIG (reference sequence). The CDR3 DNA follows: TGTGCCTGGGGCAGGGAGGCAGATACGCAGTATTTT. Encoded protein: CAWGREADTQYF.

This sequence joins TRBV27 and TRBJ1-6, with no clear D. The V end was cut by 7 bases, the J end by 9 bases, with 13 bases between. The CDR3 is 13 residues long. The V gene's germline CDR1 is MNHEY and CDR2 SMNVEV (reference sequence). CDR3 residues: CASTLVWGSPLHF. The DNA of the CDR3 is TGTGCCAGCACCCTAGTTTGGGGTTCACCCCTCCACTTT.

This clone has only a few counts. The CDR3 coding sequence is TGTGCCAGCAGCCACGATCAGGGCCAGGGGGCGAGGTACACCTTC. Amino acid sequence: CASSHDQGQGARYTF. The chain combines TRBV4-2 with TRBJ1-2; 8 nucleotides match TRBD1. Germline assignment: CDR1 LGHNA and CDR2 YNFKEQ. The CDR3 sequence is 15 residues long. V shed 3 bases and J 11 bases; nucleotides not matched to a gene: 14.

This clone was counted many times. This rearrangement joins TRBV5-1 to TRBJ1-1, with D unclear. The CDR3 contains 16 residues. Germline CDR1 reads SGHRS; CDR2 reads YFSETQ. With 3 bases removed from V and 0 bases from J, the gap between germline ends came to 15 bases. This chain's CDR3 is CASSSDPGQLNTEAFF. CDR3 DNA sequence: TGCGCCAGCAGCTCGGACCCTGGGCAGTTGAACACTGAAGCTTTCTTT.

The table lists this clone with a few counts. The chain is built from TRBV7-9 and TRBJ1-2; maybe TRBD1 (5 bases). Trimming shortened V by 4 bases and J by 6 bases, and 9 bases separated the two germline ends. This CDR3 is built from 12 residues. CDR1 is SEHNR and CDR2 is FQNEAQ in the germline V gene (reference sequence). CDR3 nucleotides: TGTGCCAGCAGCTCAGACAGTAATGGCTACACCTTC. This gives the protein CASSSDSNGYTF.

CDR3 sequence (DNA): TGCAGCGTTACGACAGCGGGGGTGAACACTGAAGCTTTCTTT. Translation gives CSVTTAGVNTEAFF. The chain combines TRBV29-1 with TRBJ1-1; D perhaps matches TRBD1 (5 bases). This CDR3 contains 14 residues. V gave up 5 bases and J gave up 0 bases, with 13 bases separating them. From germline, CDR1 is SQVTM and CDR2 ANQGSEA.

This chain joins TRBV5-5 and TRBJ1-2; 11 nucleotides align to TRBD1. From germline, CDR1 is SGHKS and CDR2 YYEKEE (reference sequence). Unmatched junction bases numbered 5, after V lost 1 base and J lost 6 bases. The CDR3 is 15 residues long. The CDR3 DNA follows: TGTGCCAGCAGCTTGCAGGACAGGGGGCCAAATGGCTACACCTTC. Its protein is CASSLQDRGPNGYTF.

There are many counts of this clone. V is TRBV10-2 and J is TRBJ1-3; no definite D call. CDR1 WSHSY and CDR2 SAAADI come from the germline V gene. V lost 8 bases and J lost 4, with 15 bases in between. The CDR3 contains 14 residues. CDR3 sequence (DNA): TGCGCCAGCGGCCGAGGCTTGGACGGAAACACCATATATTTT. Translation: CASGRGLDGNTIYF.